This TCR beta chain was recorded in a study of pediatric ulcerative colitis. Findings and caveats of the study: Rectal repertoires separated controls, mild-moderate and acute severe colitis.

This was a survey-level run. Generated by immunoSEQ multiplex PCR, the TCRdb table keeps only in-frame clones and is missing some. The sample holds more than 45,000 clones, about 87% seen once. This clone was observed a single time. Its matching antigen is unknown. The ends lost 5 bases at V and 1 base at J; junction bases unmatched: 9. The germline V gene encodes CDR1 SGHTA and CDR2 FQGNSA. This CDR3 comprises 17 residues. This receptor was taken from a boy aged 5-17 years who was a control in a study of pediatric ulcerative colitis. Sequenced sample: blood. The chain uses TRBV7-2 and TRBJ1-1; 11 bases match TRBD1. The CDR3 region is CASSPGTGGLGNTEAFF. The CDR3 nucleotides read TGTGCCAGCAGCCCGGGGACAGGGGGTTTGGGGAACACTGAAGCTTTCTTT.